Listed here are 21 T cell receptor beta chains from one sample, sequenced in a study of blood T cells in healthy people across ages. With a J-beta primer mix and a sample-barcoded 5' primer, a second PCR ran about 7 to 12 cycles. TCRdb re-called the 5' RACE reads with MiXCR, one entry per CDR3 protein. In the table there are 1.5 million to 2 million distinct CDR3 sequences, 28% of which are singletons. Source material: blood. The receptors derive from a woman in her twenties or thirties in good health.

This clonotype was counted between two and nine times. The genes are TRBV5-1 and TRBJ1-6; D is perhaps TRBD1 (5 bases). From germline, CDR1 is SGHRS and CDR2 YFSETQ. The V end was cut by 3 bases, the J end by 8 bases, with 15 bases between. The CDR3 is 15 residues long. DNA of the CDR3: TGCGCCAGCAGCTCGCGGCAGGGAGATGATTCACCCCTCCACTTT. This translates into CASSSRQGDDSPLHF.

The count of this clonotype is one. The CDR3 loop is CASSQKAFNYGYTF. The CDR3 nucleotides are TGTGCCAGCAGCCAAAAGGCATTTAACTATGGCTACACCTTC. The chain recombines TRBV3-1 with TRBJ1-2, with D unclear. CDR3 length equals 14 residues. V dropped 2 bases and J dropped 1 base, with 8 bases sitting between them. Germline-derived CDR1 and CDR2 are LGHDT and YNNKEL (reference sequence).

A few counts support this clonotype. The V gene is TRBV20-1, the J gene TRBJ1-6; 7 positions agree with TRBD1. CDR1 is DFQATT and CDR2 is SNEGSKA in the germline V gene (reference sequence). This CDR3 contains 15 residues. The V and J ends lost 2 bases and 5 bases, in that order; junction bases with no gene match: 6. The CDR3 region is CSARQLGTDNSPLHF. CDR3 DNA sequence: TGCAGTGCTAGACAGCTCGGGACAGATAATTCACCCCTCCACTTT.

The V and J genes are TRBV12-3 or TRBV12-4 and TRBJ1-1, with D maybe TRBD1 (5 bases). V shed 4 bases and J shed 4 bases, with 13 bases lying between them. The CDR3 has 14 residues. Here the CDR3 DNA reads TGTGCCAGCAGTTCGGGGGTAATTGGCACTGAAGCTTTCTTT. The encoded protein is CASSSGVIGTEAFF.

The chain carries TRBV28 and TRBJ1-5; D is unresolved. CDR1 and CDR2 (germline): MDHEN, SYDVKM. This CDR3 is 11 amino acids long. The V end was cut by 1 base, the J end by 12 bases, with 7 bases between. CDR3 bases: TGTGCCAGCAGTTTATCCCTACGCCAGCATTTT. As protein: CASSLSLRQHF.

This chain uses TRBV5-5 with TRBJ1-2; D is undetermined. Germline CDR1 reads SGHKS; CDR2 reads YYEKEE (reference sequence). V was clipped by 7 bases and J by 3 bases, with 13 bases between them. There are 13 residues in the CDR3. DNA for the CDR3: TGTGCCAGCTTGGCCCCGGGCCACTATGGCTACACCTTC. This encodes CASLAPGHYGYTF.

V and J are TRBV6-2 or TRBV6-3 and TRBJ2-7, with 8 bases fitting TRBD1. With the DNA end fitting TRBJ2-5 better, the J assignment may be wrong. The germline V gene has CDR1 MNHEY and CDR2 SVGEGT. The length of the CDR3 is 14 residues. CDR3 amino acids: CASTWQGAVKTQYF. For the CDR3, the DNA is TGTGCCAGCACTTGGCAGGGGGCAGTTAAGACCCAGTACTTC.

This clonotype was found a few times. The rearrangement uses TRBV5-4 and TRBJ1-2; the match to TRBD1 covers 7 bases. Germline V gene lookup returns CDR1 SGHNT and CDR2 YYREEE (reference sequence). The CDR3 loop spans 15 amino acids. The V segment lost 5 bases and the J segment 2 bases; nucleotides outside the gene matches: 9. The CDR3 DNA reads as TGTGCCAGCAGTTTGTACAGGGGTTCCAACTATGGCTACACCTTC. Its protein is CASSLYRGSNYGYTF.

This clonotype was detected only a few times. The CDR3 region has the DNA TGCGCCAGCAGCCAAGATCTCATGCAGGGGCAAGAGACCCAGTACTTC. This sequence encodes CASSQDLMQGQETQYF. The chain uses TRBV4-3 and TRBJ2-5; D perhaps matches TRBD1 (6 bases). V was shortened by 0 bases and J by 2 bases, with 13 bases between the two germline ends. Germline-derived CDR1 and CDR2 are LGHNA and YSLEER. The CDR3 is 16 residues long.

Worth noting for this clonotype: A junction end diverges from the germline sequence, so it may reflect a read error. The chain's CDR3 is CANSPKALSFEQYF. In nucleotides, the CDR3 is TGTGCCAACAGCCCAAAAGCTTTATCTTTCGAGCAGTACTTC. The rearrangement joins TRBV7-2 to TRBJ2-7; no definite D call. The CDR3 has 14 amino acids. CDR1 is SGHTA and CDR2 is FQGNSA in the germline V gene.

This chain joins TRBV19 and TRBJ2-4, with a possible D match to TRBD2 (6 bases). The end of the DNA fits TRBJ2-5 better, so the J call may be wrong. This CDR3 is built from 15 residues. CDR1 is LNHDA and CDR2 is SQIVND in the germline V gene (reference sequence). CDR3: CASSMSLAFGETQYF. CDR3 in DNA: TGTGCCAGTAGTATGAGCCTAGCGTTTGGAGAGACCCAGTACTTC.

Worth noting for this clonotype: A much larger clone differs from this one at a single base, so this may be a read error. This chain connects TRBV20-1 to TRBJ2-7, with 7 nucleotides matching TRBD2. The CDR3 is 14 amino acids. Germline CDR1 reads DFQATT; CDR2 reads SNEGSKA (reference sequence). CDR3 DNA: TGCAGTGCGCCAACTAGCGCGAACTCCTACGGGCAGTACTTC. Protein sequence: CSAPTSANSYGQYF.

This clonotype was seen a handful of times. This rearrangement joins TRBV7-8 to TRBJ2-3; D is ambiguous. Trimming shortened V by 7 bases and J by 4 bases, and 15 bases separated the two germline ends. Germline V lookup: CDR1 SGHVS, CDR2 FQNEAQ. The CDR3 spans 14 residues. The CDR3 region has the DNA TGTGCCAGCAATGGCGGCGGTTCTGCAGATACGCAGTATTTT. It translates to CASNGGGSADTQYF.

This clonotype has only a few counts. The chain employs TRBV2 and TRBJ2-2, with TRBD1 as a possible D gene (5 bases). The V gene's germline CDR1 is SNHLY and CDR2 FYNNEI. The CDR3 is 16 amino acids. Trimming pared 8 bases from V and 5 bases from J, leaving 21 bases between. The CDR3 coding sequence is TGTGCCAGCGAAGGGGCCGTCCAGCAAGGGACCGGGGAGCTGTTTTTT. Its translation is CASEGAVQQGTGELFF.

This chain links TRBV6-6 with TRBJ1-1; no clear D. With 10 bases removed from V and 2 bases from J, the gap between germline ends came to 14 bases. The CDR3 has 13 amino acids. The germline V gene has CDR1 MNHNY and CDR2 SVGAGI (reference sequence). CDR3 DNA sequence: TGTGCCACTGCAGGCGGAAGCAACACTGAAGCTTTCTTT. Its protein is CATAGGSNTEAFF.

The V gene is TRBV5-4, the J gene TRBJ2-4; the match to TRBD1 covers 7 bases. The CDR3 has 16 residues. Germline-derived CDR1 and CDR2 are SGHNT and YYREEE (reference sequence). V shed 2 bases and J 3 bases; nucleotides not matched to a gene: 8. The CDR3 reads CASSFYRGADKNIQYF. The CDR3 nucleotides are TGTGCCAGCAGCTTCTACAGGGGAGCGGACAAAAACATTCAGTACTTC.

The V call is TRBV6-5, the J call TRBJ2-3, with a weak D call TRBD1 (5 bases). The CDR3 length is 14 residues. The ends were cut back, 3 bases at V and 4 bases at J, with 11 bases in the middle. Germline CDR1 and CDR2: MNHEY and SVGAGI. CDR3: CASSYGGAPDTQYF. The CDR3 region has the DNA TGTGCCAGCAGTTATGGTGGGGCGCCAGATACGCAGTATTTT.

The sample holds a few counts of this clonotype. A read error may account for a junction end that differs from germline. V and J are TRBV15 and TRBJ1-5, with D unclear. Looked up from germline, CDR1 is LNHNV and CDR2 is YYDKDF (reference sequence). CDR3 size: 13 residues. The CDR3 region has the DNA TGTGCCACCAGCAGCCAAAGCAATCACCCCCAGCATTTT. Translation gives CATSSQSNHPQHF. Complete variable domain (other parts from reference TRBV15 and TRBJ1-5): DAMVIQNPRYQVTQFGKPVTLSCSQTLNHNVMYWYQQKSSQAPKLLFHYYDKDFNNEADTPDNFQSRRPNTSFCFLDIRSPGLGDTAMYLCATSSQSNHPQHFGDGTRLSIL.

This clonotype was observed a few times. This rearrangement joins TRBV5-1 to TRBJ1-4; 10 bases are shared with TRBD1. The V gene end was trimmed by 7 bases and the J gene end by 13 bases; junction bases not matched to a gene: 7. This CDR3 contains 12 residues. Per the germline V gene, CDR1 is SGHRS and CDR2 is YFSETQ. The CDR3 DNA reads TGCGCCAGCGGACCGGGACAGGGGAGACTGTTTTTT. It yields the protein CASGPGQGRLFF.

This chain joins TRBV11-2 and TRBJ2-5; 7 bases agree with TRBD1. The CDR3 loop spans 17 amino acids. The germline gives CDR1 SGHAT, CDR2 FQNNGV. The V segment lost 5 bases and the J segment 3 bases; nucleotides outside the gene matches: 15. The chain's CDR3 is CASSLYSTGRGEETQYF. CDR3 nucleotide sequence: TGTGCCAGCAGCCTCTACTCGACAGGGAGAGGGGAAGAGACCCAGTACTTC. The variable domain in full, completed from reference TRBV11-2 and TRBJ2-5, reads EAGVAQSPRYKIIEKRQSVAFWCNPISGHATLYWYQQILGQGPKLLIQFQNNGVVDDSQLPKDRFSAERLKGVDSTLKIQPAKLEDSAVYLCASSLYSTGRGEETQYFGPGTRLLVL.

This clonotype has a count of ten or more. V gene TRBV7-3 combines with J gene TRBJ2-3, with 9 bases matching TRBD2. The trim removed 0 bases at V and 1 base at J, leaving 2 bases unmatched. Germline values: CDR1 SGHTA, CDR2 FQGTGA. The CDR3 has 16 residues. The CDR3 coding sequence is TGTGCCAGCAGCTTAACTAGCGGGGGAGGCACAGATACGCAGTATTTT. Its translation is CASSLTSGGGTDTQYF.